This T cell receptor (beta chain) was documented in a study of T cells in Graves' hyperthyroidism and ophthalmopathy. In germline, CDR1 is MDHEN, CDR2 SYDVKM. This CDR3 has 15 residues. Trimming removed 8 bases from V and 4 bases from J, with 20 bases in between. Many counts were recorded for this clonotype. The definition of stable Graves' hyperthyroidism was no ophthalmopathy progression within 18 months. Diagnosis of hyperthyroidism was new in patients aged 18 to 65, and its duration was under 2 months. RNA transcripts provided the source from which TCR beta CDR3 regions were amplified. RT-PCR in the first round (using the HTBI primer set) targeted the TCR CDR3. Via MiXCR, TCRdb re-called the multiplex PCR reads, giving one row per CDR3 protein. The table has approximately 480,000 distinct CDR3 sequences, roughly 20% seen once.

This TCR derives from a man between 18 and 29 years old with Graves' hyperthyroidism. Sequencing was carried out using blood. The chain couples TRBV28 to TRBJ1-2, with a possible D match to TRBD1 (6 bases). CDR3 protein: CASSPPDSPSYGYTF. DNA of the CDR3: TGTGCCAGCTCCCCCCCGGACAGCCCAAGCTATGGCTACACCTTC.